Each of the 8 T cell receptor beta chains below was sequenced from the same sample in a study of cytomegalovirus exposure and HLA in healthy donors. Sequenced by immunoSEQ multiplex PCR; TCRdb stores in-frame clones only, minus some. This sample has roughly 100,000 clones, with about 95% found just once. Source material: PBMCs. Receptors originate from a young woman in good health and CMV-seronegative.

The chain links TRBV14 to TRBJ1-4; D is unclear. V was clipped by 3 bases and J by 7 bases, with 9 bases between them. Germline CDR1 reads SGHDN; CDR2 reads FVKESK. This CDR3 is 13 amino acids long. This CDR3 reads CASSHGEREKLFF. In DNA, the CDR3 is TGTGCCAGCAGCCACGGGGAGCGTGAAAAACTGTTTTTT. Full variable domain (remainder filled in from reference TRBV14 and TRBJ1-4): EAGVTQFPSHSVIEKGQTVTLRCDPISGHDNLYWYRRVMGKEIKFLLHFVKESKQDESGMPNNRFLAERTGGTYSTLKVQPAELEDSGVYFCASSHGEREKLFFGSGTQLSVL.

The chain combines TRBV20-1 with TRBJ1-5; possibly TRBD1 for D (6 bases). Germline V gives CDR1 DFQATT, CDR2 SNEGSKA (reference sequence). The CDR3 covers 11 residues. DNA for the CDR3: TGCACAAGGACAGTGCTCCAGCCCCAGCATTTT. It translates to CTRTVLQPQHF.

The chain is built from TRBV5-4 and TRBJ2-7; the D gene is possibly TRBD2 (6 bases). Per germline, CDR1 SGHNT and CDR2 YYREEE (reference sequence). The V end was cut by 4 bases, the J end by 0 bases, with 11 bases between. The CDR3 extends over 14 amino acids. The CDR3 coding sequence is TGTGCCAGCAGCGTTAGCGGTATCTCCTACGAGCAGTACTTC. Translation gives CASSVSGISYEQYF. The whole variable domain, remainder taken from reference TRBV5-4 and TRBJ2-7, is ETGVTQSPTHLIKTRGQQVTLRCSSQSGHNTVSWYQQALGQGPQFIFQYYREEENGRGNFPPRFSGLQFPNYSSELNVNALELDDSALYLCASSVSGISYEQYFGPGTRLTVT.

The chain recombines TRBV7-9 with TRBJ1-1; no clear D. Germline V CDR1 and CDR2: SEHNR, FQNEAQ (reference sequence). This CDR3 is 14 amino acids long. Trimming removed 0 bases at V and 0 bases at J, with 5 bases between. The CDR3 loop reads CASSLAAMNTEAFF. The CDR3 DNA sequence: TGTGCCAGCAGCTTAGCGGCAATGAACACTGAAGCTTTCTTT.

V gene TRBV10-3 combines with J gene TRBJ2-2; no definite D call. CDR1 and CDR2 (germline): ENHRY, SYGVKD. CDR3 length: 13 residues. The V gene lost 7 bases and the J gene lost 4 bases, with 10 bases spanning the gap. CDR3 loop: CAITGLGTGELFF. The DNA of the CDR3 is TGTGCCATCACGGGTCTGGGCACCGGGGAGCTGTTTTTT.

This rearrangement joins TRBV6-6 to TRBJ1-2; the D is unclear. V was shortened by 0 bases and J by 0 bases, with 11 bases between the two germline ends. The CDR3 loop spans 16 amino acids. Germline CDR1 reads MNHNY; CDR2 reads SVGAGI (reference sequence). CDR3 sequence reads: CASSYSEAGANYGYTF. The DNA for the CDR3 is TGTGCCAGCAGTTACTCGGAGGCCGGGGCTAACTATGGCTACACCTTC.

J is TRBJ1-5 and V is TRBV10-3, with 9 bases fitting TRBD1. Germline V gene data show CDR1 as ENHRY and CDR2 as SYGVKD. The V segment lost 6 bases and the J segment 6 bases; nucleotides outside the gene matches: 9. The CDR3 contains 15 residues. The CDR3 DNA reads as TGTGCCATCAGCCGGACAGGGGAGGGGGCTCAGCCCCAGCATTTT. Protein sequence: CAISRTGEGAQPQHF.

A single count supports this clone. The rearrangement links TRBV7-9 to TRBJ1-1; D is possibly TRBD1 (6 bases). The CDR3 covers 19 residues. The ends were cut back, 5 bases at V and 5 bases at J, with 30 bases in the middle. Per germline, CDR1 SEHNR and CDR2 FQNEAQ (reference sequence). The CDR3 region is CASSHHTSTGPGPGTEAFF. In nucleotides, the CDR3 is TGTGCCAGCAGCCACCACACCTCGACAGGCCCCGGCCCGGGGACTGAAGCTTTCTTT.